The 14 T cell receptor beta chains in this list originate from one sample, sequenced in a study of radiation and T cells in renal cell carcinoma. Sequenced by immunoSEQ multiplex PCR; TCRdb stores in-frame clones only, minus some. The sample holds about 130,000 clones, roughly 80% seen once. Time point meaning: baseline pretreatment blood. Treatment indicated: 15 Gy SBRT to primary tumor, nephrectomy 4 weeks later. The sequencing here drew on blood, taken from a patient whose treatment included radiotherapy and nephrectomy. All receptors come from a woman aged 60 to 75 with renal cell carcinoma.

This clone was detected a few times. The chain has TRBV6-1 and TRBJ1-1; D uncertain. Germline CDR1 reads MNHNS; CDR2 reads SASEGT. CDR3 length equals 12 residues. Trimming stripped 4 bases from V and 1 base from J, with 4 bases between. Here the CDR3 reads CASSGQNTEAFF. The CDR3, as DNA: TGTGCCAGCAGTGGCCAGAACACTGAAGCTTTCTTT.

A single count supports this clone. The V gene is TRBV4-1, the J gene TRBJ1-1; D unresolved. V was shortened by 2 bases and J by 3 bases, with 19 bases between the two germline ends. The CDR3 contains 17 residues. CDR1 and CDR2 (germline): MGHRA, YSYEKL. CDR3 protein: CASSQPSQVFAHTEAFF. In nucleotides, the CDR3 is TGCGCCAGCAGCCAACCATCGCAGGTCTTCGCCCACACTGAAGCTTTCTTT.

This clone was seen once. The J gene is TRBJ1-2, the V gene TRBV5-1; D remains unclear. CDR1 is SGHRS, CDR2 YFSETQ, per germline. The CDR3 contains 14 residues. Trimming took 4 bases from V and 1 from J, leaving 11 bases between them. The CDR3: CASSPTGNNYGYTF. The CDR3 DNA is TGCGCCAGCAGCCCCACTGGGAATAACTATGGCTACACCTTC.

The chain couples TRBV7-9 to TRBJ2-7; D may be TRBD1 or TRBD2 (5 bases each). Germline CDR1 and CDR2: SEHNR and FQNEAQ (reference sequence). CDR3 length equals 13 residues. The V gene lost 2 bases and the J gene lost 5 bases, with 10 bases spanning the gap. The CDR3 region has the DNA TGTGCCAGCAGCTTAAGGGGTAGCGACGAGCAGTACTTC. Translated, it gives CASSLRGSDEQYF. The entire variable domain, with the rest obtained from reference TRBV7-9 and TRBJ2-7, is as follows: DTGVSQNPRHKITKRGQNVTFRCDPISEHNRLYWYRQTLGQGPEFLTYFQNEAQLEKSRLLSDRFSAERPKGSFSTLEIQRTEQGDSAMYLCASSLRGSDEQYFGPGTRLTVT.

V is TRBV5-4 and J is TRBJ1-4, with D hard to call. V shed 0 bases and J shed 8 bases, with 11 bases lying between them. There are 14 residues in the CDR3. The V gene's germline CDR1 is SGHNT and CDR2 YYREEE (reference sequence). CDR3 sequence (DNA): TGTGCCAGCAGCTTGGGAGCCATAGGAGAAAAACTGTTTTTT. Translating it yields CASSLGAIGEKLFF.

This chain connects TRBV11-1 to TRBJ2-5, with a possible D match to TRBD2 (6 bases). Germline CDR1 is SGHAT and CDR2 is FQDESV (reference sequence). This CDR3 spans 13 amino acids. The V and J ends lost 2 bases and 5 bases respectively, with 9 bases between them. The CDR3 loop is CASSLFGGETQYF. CDR3 nucleotides: TGTGCCAGCAGCTTATTTGGGGGGGAGACCCAGTACTTC.

This chain links TRBV5-1 with TRBJ2-7; maybe TRBD2 (5 bases). The germline V gene encodes CDR1 SGHRS and CDR2 YFSETQ. V shed 4 bases and J shed 2 bases, with 16 bases lying between them. The CDR3 has 15 amino acids. The CDR3 region is CASSRPDRGTYEQYF. The CDR3, as DNA: TGCGCCAGCAGCCGACCGGACCGGGGAACCTACGAGCAGTACTTC.

This sequence joins TRBV4-1 and TRBJ1-1; tentative D call: TRBD1 (5 bases). There are 13 residues in the CDR3. Trimming left V 2 bases short and J 8 bases short, with 12 bases between. CDR1 is MGHRA, CDR2 YSYEKL, per germline. CDR3 residues: CASSQQLDKEAFF. CDR3 in DNA: TGCGCCAGCAGCCAACAGTTGGACAAAGAAGCTTTCTTT.

This clone was observed a handful of times. This chain uses TRBV10-3 with TRBJ1-2; no firm D call. Germline values: CDR1 ENHRY, CDR2 SYGVKD. V was shortened by 3 bases and J by 8 bases, with 10 bases between the two germline ends. This CDR3 region has 12 residues. The CDR3 loop is CAISDVTNGYTF. The CDR3 DNA reads as TGTGCCATCAGTGATGTGACGAACGGCTACACCTTC.

The rearrangement links TRBV27 to TRBJ2-7, with a possible D match to TRBD2 (6 bases). V shed 5 bases and J shed 4 bases, with 21 bases lying between them. From germline, CDR1 is MNHEY and CDR2 SMNVEV (reference sequence). The CDR3 covers 16 residues. CDR3 coding DNA: TGTGCCAGCAGTCTAGGGGTGGGACTTCGGCGTTACGAGCAGTACTTC. It codes for CASSLGVGLRRYEQYF.

The gene calls are TRBV27 and TRBJ2-7; TRBD1 aligns across 11 bases. Germline loops: CDR1 MNHEY, CDR2 SMNVEV (reference sequence). J gave up 7 bases and V 5 bases, and 13 bases lay outside the gene matches. The CDR3 runs to 16 residues. CDR3 protein: CASSRGQGAFVSEQYF. DNA for the CDR3: TGTGCCAGCAGTCGAGGACAGGGGGCCTTTGTGAGTGAGCAGTACTTC.

This clone was seen only a few times. The V gene is TRBV28, the J gene TRBJ2-2; D unclear. Between the trimmed V and J ends, which lost 5 bases and 7 bases, there was a span of 11 bases. There are 13 residues in the CDR3. Germline CDR1 MDHEN, CDR2 SYDVKM. The CDR3 spells CASSPFVGGELFF. CDR3 DNA: TGTGCCAGCAGTCCCTTCGTAGGCGGGGAGCTGTTTTTT.

Judged by abundance, this clone is medium-sized (0.01 to 0.1%). This sequence joins TRBV7-9 and TRBJ2-2, with D possibly matching TRBD2 (6 bases). The CDR3 extends over 15 amino acids. Trimming removed 4 bases from V and 4 bases from J, with 13 bases in between. Per the germline V gene, CDR1 is SEHNR and CDR2 is FQNEAQ (reference sequence). CDR3 in amino acids: CASSSRLVSTGELFF. Written as DNA, the CDR3 is TGTGCCAGCAGCTCTCGACTAGTGAGCACCGGGGAGCTGTTTTTT.

The chain joins TRBV27 to TRBJ2-5; 7 bases agree with TRBD2. The CDR3 loop spans 15 amino acids. The V and J ends lost 3 bases and 5 bases, in that order; junction bases with no gene match: 9. Germline V lookup: CDR1 MNHEY, CDR2 SMNVEV (reference sequence). The CDR3 sequence is CASSLLGGVGETQYF. The CDR3, as DNA: TGTGCCAGCAGTTTGCTGGGAGGGGTTGGCGAGACCCAGTACTTC.